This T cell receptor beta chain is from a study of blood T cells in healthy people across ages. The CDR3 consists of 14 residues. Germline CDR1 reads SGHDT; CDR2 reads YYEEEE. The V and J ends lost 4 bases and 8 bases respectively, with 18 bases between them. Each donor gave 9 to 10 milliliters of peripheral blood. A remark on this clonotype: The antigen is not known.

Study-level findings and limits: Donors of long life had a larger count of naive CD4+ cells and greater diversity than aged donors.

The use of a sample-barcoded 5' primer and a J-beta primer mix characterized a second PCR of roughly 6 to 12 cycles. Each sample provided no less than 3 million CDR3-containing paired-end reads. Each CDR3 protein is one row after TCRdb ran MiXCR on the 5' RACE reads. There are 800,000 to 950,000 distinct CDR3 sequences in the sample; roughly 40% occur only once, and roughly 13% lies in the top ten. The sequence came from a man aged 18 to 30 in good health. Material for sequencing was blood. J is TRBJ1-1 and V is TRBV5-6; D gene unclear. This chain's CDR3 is CASSRGFGRPEAFF. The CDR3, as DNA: TGTGCCAGCAGCCGTGGGTTCGGTCGGCCAGAAGCTTTCTTT.